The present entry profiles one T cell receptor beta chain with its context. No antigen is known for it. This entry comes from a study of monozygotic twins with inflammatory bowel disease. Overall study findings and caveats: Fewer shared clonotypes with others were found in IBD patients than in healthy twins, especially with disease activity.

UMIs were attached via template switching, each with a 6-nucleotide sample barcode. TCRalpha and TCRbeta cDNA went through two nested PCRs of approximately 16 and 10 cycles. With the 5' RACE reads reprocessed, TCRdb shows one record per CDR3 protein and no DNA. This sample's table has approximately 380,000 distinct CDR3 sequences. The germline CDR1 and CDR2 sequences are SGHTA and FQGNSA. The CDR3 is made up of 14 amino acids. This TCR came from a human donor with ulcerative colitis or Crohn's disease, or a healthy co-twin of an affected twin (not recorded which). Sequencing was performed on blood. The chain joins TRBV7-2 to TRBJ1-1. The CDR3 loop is CASRTAGGGTEAFF.